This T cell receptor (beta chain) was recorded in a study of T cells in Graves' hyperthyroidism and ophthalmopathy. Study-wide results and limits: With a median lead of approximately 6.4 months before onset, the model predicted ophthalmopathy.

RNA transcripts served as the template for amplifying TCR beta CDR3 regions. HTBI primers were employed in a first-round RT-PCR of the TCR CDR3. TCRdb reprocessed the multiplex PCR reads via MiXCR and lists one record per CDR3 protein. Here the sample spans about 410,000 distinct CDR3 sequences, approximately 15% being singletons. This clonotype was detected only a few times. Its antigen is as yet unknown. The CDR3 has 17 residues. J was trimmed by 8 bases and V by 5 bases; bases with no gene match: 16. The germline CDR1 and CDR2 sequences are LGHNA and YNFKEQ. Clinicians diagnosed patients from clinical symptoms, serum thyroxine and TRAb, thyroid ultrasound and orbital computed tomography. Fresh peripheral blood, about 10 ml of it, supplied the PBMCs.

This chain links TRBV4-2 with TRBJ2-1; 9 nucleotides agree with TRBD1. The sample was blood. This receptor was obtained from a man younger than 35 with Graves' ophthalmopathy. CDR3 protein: CASSARGQGTSADEQFF. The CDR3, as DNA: TGTGCCAGCAGCGCCCGGGGACAGGGTACGTCAGCCGATGAGCAGTTCTTC.